This T cell receptor beta chain was identified in a study of blood T cell repertoires in COVID-19. Study-level background: Sources were T cells, B-cell-depleted T cells, or PBMCs; the material itself was cDNA or gDNA.

As originally analysed: Amplifying reference gene primers gave estimates of nucleated cell counts. Libraries were prepared by immunoSEQ multiplex PCR; TCRdb keeps only in-frame clonotypes and omits some of them. For V, J and clone size, that table is used; D and trimming come from the DNA. The sample lists approximately 200,000 clones, around 88% seen once, with more than 3.5% in the top ten. The CDR3 extends over 16 amino acids. The V end lost 6 bases, the J end lost 5 bases, and 22 bases lay between the germline ends. Germline-derived CDR1 and CDR2 are SNHLY and FYNNEI. This chain links TRBV2 with TRBJ2-5; D perhaps matches TRBD2 (6 bases). This clonotype was obtained from a woman aged 25 to 39 with acute or convalescent COVID-19. The material sequenced was peripheral blood. The CDR3 protein is CASRAPDYPAHETQYF. For the CDR3, the DNA is TGTGCCAGCAGAGCCCCGGACTACCCGGCCCATGAGACCCAGTACTTC.